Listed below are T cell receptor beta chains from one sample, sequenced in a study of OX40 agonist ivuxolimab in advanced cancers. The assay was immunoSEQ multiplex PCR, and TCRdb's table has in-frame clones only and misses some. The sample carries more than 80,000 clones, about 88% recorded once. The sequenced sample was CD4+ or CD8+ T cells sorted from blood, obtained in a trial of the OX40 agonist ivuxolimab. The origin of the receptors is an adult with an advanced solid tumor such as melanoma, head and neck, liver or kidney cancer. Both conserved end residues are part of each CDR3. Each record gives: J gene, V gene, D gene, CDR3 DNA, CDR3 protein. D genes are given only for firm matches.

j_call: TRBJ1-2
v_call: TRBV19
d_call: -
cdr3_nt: TGTGCCAGTAGTACCCCGGGACTAACCTATGGCTACACCTTC
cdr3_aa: CASSTPGLTYGYTF

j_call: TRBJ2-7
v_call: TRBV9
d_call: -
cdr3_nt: TGTGCCAGCAGCGTGCTAGAGGGCTACGAGCAGTACTTC
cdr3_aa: CASSVLEGYEQYF

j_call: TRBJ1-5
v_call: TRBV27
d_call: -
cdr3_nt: TGTGCCAGCAGTTATGGGTGGGGCAATAATCAGCCCCAGCATTTT
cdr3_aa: CASSYGWGNNQPQHF

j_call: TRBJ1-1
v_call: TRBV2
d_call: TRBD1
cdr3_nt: TGTGCCAGCAGGCGGGACAGGGTTGACTCTGAAGCTTTCTTT
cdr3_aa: CASRRDRVDSEAFF

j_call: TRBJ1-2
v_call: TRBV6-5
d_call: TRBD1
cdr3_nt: TGTGCCAGCAGTTACGATCCACAGGGGGTGTACGGCTACACCTTC
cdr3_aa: CASSYDPQGVYGYTF

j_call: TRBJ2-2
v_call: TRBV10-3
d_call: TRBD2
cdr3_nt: TGTGCCATAGCGGGAGAAAACACCGGGGAGCTGTTTTTT
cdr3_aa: CAIAGENTGELFF

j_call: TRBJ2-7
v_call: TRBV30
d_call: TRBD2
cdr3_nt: TGTGCCTGGACTAGCGGAACCTACGAGCAGTACTTC
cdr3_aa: CAWTSGTYEQYF

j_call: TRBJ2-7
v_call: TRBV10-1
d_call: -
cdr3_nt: TGCGCCAGCAGTGAATCTCCAAGCTACGAGCAGTACTTC
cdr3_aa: CASSESPSYEQYF

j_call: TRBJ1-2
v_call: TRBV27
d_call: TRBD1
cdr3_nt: TGTGCCAGCAGTTTATCCTCAGGGGGGAATGGCTACACCTTC
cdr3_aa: CASSLSSGGNGYTF

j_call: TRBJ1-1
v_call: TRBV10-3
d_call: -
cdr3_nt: TGTGCCATCAGTCAGAAACAGGGTTACACTGAAGCTTTCTTT
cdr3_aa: CAISQKQGYTEAFF

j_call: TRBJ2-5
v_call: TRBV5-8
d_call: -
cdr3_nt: TGTGCCAGCAGGGCGAGGGGGTCTGGGGAGACCCAGTACTTC
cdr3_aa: CASRARGSGETQYF

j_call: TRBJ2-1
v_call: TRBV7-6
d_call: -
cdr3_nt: TGTGCCAGCAGCTTAACCCGACAGGGAGGTCCACTCGGCAATGAGCAGTTCTTC
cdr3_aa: CASSLTRQGGPLGNEQFF

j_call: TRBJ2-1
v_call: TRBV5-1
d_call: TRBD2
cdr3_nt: TGCGCCAGCAGCCGGACTAGCGGGACCCCGGATGAGCAGTTCTTC
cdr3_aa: CASSRTSGTPDEQFF

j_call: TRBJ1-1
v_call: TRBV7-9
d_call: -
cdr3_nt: TGTGCCAGCAGCCTACAGGGAGGCACTGAAGCTTTCTTT
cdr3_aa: CASSLQGGTEAFF

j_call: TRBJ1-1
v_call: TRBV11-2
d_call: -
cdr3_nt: TGTGCCAGCAGCTTAGTAGTAGGGGGAGCAGAAGCTTTCTTT
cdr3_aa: CASSLVVGGAEAFF